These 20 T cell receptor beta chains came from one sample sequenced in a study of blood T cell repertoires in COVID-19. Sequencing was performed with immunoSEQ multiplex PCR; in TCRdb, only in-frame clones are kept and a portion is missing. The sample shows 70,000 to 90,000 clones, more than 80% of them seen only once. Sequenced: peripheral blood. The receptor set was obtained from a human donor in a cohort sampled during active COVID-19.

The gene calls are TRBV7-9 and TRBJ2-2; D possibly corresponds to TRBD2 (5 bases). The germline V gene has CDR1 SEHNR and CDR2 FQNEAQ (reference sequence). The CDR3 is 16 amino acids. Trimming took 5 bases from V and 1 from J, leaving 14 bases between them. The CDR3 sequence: CASSLLRGQNTGELFF. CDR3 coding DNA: TGTGCCAGCAGCCTTCTCAGAGGGCAGAACACCGGGGAGCTGTTTTTT.

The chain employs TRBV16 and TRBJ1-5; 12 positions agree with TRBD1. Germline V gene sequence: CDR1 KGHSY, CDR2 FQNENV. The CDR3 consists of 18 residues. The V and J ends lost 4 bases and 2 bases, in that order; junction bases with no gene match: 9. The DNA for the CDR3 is TGTGCCAGCAGCCTTCGGGGACAGGGGGCTAATGGCAATCAGCCCCAGCATTTT. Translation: CASSLRGQGANGNQPQHF.

In DNA form, the CDR3 reads TGTGCCAGCAGCCCCGGGACAGGGACGCCCCAGCATTTT. Translated: CASSPGTGTPQHF. The rearrangement links TRBV6-5 to TRBJ1-5; 9 nucleotides agree with TRBD1. V gave up 6 bases and J gave up 9 bases; unmatched junction bases: 6. The CDR3 contains 13 residues. The germline V gene has CDR1 MNHEY and CDR2 SVGAGI.

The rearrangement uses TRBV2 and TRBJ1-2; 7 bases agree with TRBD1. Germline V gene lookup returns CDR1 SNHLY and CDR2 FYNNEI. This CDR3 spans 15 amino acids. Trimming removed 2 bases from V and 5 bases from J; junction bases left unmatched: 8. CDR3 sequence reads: CASSEPGRGKYGYTF. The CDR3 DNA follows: TGTGCCAGCAGTGAACCAGGCAGGGGGAAATATGGCTACACCTTC.

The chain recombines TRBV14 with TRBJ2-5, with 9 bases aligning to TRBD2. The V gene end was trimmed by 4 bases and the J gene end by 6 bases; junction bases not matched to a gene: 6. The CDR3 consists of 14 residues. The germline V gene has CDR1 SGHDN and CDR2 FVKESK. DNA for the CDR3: TGTGCCAGCAGCCCGATAGCGGGAGCAAAGACCCAGTACTTC. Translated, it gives CASSPIAGAKTQYF.

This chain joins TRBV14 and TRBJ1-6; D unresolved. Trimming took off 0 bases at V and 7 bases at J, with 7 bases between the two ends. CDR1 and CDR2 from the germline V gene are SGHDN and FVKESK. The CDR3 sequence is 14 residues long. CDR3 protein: CASSQESKNSPLHF. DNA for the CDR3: TGTGCCAGCAGCCAAGAATCTAAGAATTCACCCCTCCACTTT.

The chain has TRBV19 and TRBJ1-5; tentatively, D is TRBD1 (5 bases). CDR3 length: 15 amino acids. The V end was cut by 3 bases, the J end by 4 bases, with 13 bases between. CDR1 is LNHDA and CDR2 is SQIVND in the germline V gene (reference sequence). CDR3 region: CASSMLSGSNQPQHF. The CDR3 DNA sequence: TGTGCCAGTAGTATGTTGTCAGGGTCTAATCAGCCCCAGCATTTT.

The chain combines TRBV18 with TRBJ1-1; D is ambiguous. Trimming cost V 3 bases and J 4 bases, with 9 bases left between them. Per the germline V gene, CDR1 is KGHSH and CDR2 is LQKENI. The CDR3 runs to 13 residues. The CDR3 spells CASSPQQTTEAFF. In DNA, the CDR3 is TGTGCCAGCTCACCGCAACAGACCACTGAAGCTTTCTTT.

CDR3 nucleotides: TGTGCCAGCAGCCCCCTCGGGCTAGCTGTCGAGCAGTACTTC. This codes for CASSPLGLAVEQYF. The chain uses TRBV11-3 and TRBJ2-7; maybe TRBD2 (5 bases). CDR3 length equals 14 residues. Trimming removed 5 bases from V and 6 bases from J, with 17 bases in between. Germline CDR1 reads SGHNT; CDR2 reads YENEEA.

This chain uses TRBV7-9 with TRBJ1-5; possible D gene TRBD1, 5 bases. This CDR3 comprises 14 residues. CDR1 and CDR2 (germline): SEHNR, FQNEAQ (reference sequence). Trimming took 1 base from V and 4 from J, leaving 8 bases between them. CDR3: CASSLESGNQPQHF. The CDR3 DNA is TGTGCCAGCAGCTTAGAGTCAGGGAATCAGCCCCAGCATTTT.

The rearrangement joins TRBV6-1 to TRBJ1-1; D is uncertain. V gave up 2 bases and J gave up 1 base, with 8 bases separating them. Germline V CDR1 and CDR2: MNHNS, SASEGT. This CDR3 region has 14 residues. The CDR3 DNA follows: TGTGCCAGCAGTGAAAGAGATAAGAACACTGAAGCTTTCTTT. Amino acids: CASSERDKNTEAFF.

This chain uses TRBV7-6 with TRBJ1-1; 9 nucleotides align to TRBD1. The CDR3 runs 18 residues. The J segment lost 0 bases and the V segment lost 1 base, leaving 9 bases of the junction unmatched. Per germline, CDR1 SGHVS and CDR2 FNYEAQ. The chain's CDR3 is CASSLVDLGQGMNTEAFF. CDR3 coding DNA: TGTGCCAGCAGCTTAGTGGATCTAGGACAGGGGATGAACACTGAAGCTTTCTTT.

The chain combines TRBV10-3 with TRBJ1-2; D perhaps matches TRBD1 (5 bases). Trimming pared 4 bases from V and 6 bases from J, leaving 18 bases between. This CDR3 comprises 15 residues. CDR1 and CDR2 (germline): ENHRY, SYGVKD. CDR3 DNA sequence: TGTGCCATCAGTGTACTCCCTTCGGGGGTGGATGGCTACACCTTC. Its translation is CAISVLPSGVDGYTF.

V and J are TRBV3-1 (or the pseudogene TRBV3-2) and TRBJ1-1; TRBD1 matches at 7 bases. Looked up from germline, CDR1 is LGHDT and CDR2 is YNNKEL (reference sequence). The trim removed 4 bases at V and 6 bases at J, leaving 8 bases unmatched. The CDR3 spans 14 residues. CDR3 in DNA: TGTGCCAGCAGCCCACGACAGGGAGGAGCTGAAGCTTTCTTT. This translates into CASSPRQGGAEAFF.

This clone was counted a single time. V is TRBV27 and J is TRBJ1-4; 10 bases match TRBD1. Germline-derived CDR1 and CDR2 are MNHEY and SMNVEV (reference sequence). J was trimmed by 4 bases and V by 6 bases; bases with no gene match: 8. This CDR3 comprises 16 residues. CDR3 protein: CASRTMGDRGNEKLFF. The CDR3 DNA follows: TGTGCCAGCAGAACGATGGGGGACAGGGGTAATGAAAAACTGTTTTTT.

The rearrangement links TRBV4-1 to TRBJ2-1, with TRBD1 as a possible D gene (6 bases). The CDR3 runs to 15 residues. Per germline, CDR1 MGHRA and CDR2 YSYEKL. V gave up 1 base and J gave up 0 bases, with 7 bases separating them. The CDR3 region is CASSQGDTSYNEQFF. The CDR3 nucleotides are TGCGCCAGCAGCCAAGGGGACACCTCCTACAATGAGCAGTTCTTC.

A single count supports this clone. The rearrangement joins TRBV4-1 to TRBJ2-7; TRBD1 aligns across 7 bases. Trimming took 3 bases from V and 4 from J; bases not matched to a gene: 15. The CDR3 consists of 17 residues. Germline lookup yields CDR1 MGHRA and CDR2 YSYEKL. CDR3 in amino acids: CASSQEPPGQPIYEQYF. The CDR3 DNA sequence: TGCGCCAGCAGCCAGGAACCTCCGGGACAGCCAATTTACGAGCAGTACTTC.

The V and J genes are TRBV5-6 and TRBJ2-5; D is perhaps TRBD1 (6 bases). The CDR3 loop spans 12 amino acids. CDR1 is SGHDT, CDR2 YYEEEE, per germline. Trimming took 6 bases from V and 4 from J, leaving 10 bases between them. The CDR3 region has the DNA TGTGCCAGCAATGACAGGAGAGAGACCCAGTACTTC. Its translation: CASNDRRETQYF. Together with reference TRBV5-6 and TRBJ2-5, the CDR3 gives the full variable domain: DAGVTQSPTHLIKTRGQQVTLRCSPKSGHDTVSWYQQALGQGPQFIFQYYEEEERQRGNFPDRFSGHQFPNYSSELNVNALLLGDSALYLCASNDRRETQYFGPGTRLLVL.

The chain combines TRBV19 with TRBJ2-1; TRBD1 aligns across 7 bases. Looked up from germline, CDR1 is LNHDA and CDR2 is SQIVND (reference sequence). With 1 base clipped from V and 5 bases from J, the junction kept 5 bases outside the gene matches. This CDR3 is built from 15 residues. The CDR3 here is CASSIGGGRNNEQFF. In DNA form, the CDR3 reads TGTGCCAGTAGTATAGGAGGGGGCAGGAACAATGAGCAGTTCTTC.

The DNA for the CDR3 is TGTGCCAGCAGCGTAGTGGGGACTAGCGGGGGGGCAACCGGGGAGCTGTTTTTT. It translates to CASSVVGTSGGATGELFF. The rearrangement joins TRBV9 to TRBJ2-2, with TRBD2 matching 16 bases. The CDR3 sequence is 18 residues long. Per the germline V gene, CDR1 is SGDLS and CDR2 is YYNGEE. V shed 0 bases, J shed 5 bases, and the junction held 4 bases outside the gene matches.